The 23 T cell receptor beta chains in this list originate from one sample, sequenced in a study of blood T cells in healthy people across ages (dated by TCRdb to the mid-2010s). Library creation used 5' RACE. Sequencing used an Illumina HiSeq 2500. The second PCR ran for about 7 to 11 cycles and used a J-beta primer mix along with a sample-barcoded 5' primer. TCRdb ran its own pipeline on the public reads, namely fastp trimming at Q25 and MiXCR clone calling, and kept in-frame beta chains. All rows with the same CDR3 protein become a single entry with the most common DNA and genes. The sample profile shows around 800,000 distinct CDR3 sequences; 55% to 65% of them were found once. About a quarter of the sample belongs to the ten largest clones. The sample comprised blood. These receptors were collected from a man in his thirties or forties in good health.

This rearrangement joins TRBV12-3 or TRBV12-4 to TRBJ2-1; possibly TRBD2 for D (6 bases). The CDR3 totals 16 residues. The ends were cut back, 6 bases at V and 2 bases at J, with 17 bases in the middle. The CDR3 loop is CASSPPGGVAYNEQFF. The CDR3 DNA reads TGTGCCAGCAGCCCGCCGGGCGGGGTGGCCTACAATGAGCAGTTCTTC.

CDR3 residues: CASSQDLLQPQHF. The CDR3 DNA reads as TGTGCCAGCAGCCAAGACCTACTTCAGCCCCAGCATTTT. The chain couples TRBV4-2 to TRBJ1-5; no firm D call. Germline CDR1 and CDR2: LGHNA and YNFKEQ. V lost 0 bases and J 6 bases, leaving 6 bases between the germline ends. This CDR3 spans 13 amino acids.

This clonotype was picked up one time. This chain joins TRBV3-1 and TRBJ2-3; 7 positions agree with TRBD1. J lost 0 bases, V lost 4 bases, and 10 bases had no gene match. Per the germline V gene, CDR1 is LGHDT and CDR2 is YNNKEL (reference sequence). The CDR3 has 17 amino acids. The CDR3 protein is CASSPAQGQLSTDTQYF. The CDR3 DNA follows: TGTGCCAGCAGCCCCGCACAGGGACAGCTTAGCACAGATACGCAGTATTTT.

The V gene is TRBV4-2, the J gene TRBJ1-2; 7 nucleotides agree with TRBD1. J lost 5 bases, V lost 2 bases, and 5 bases had no gene match. Germline lookup yields CDR1 LGHNA and CDR2 YNFKEQ. This CDR3 contains 14 residues. Here the CDR3 DNA reads TGTGCCAGCAGCCAACAAGACAGGGTGTATGGCTACACCTTC. It encodes CASSQQDRVYGYTF.

This clonotype was detected only once. The chain uses TRBV4-3 and TRBJ2-1; 7 nucleotides line up with TRBD2. With V trimmed by 3 bases and J by 5 bases, 7 bases remained unmatched. This CDR3 contains 15 residues. Germline CDR1 LGHNA, CDR2 YSLEER. The DNA of the CDR3 is TGCGCCAGCAGCCATACAGCGGGAAAAAACAATGAGCAGTTCTTC. This gives the protein CASSHTAGKNNEQFF.

The J gene is TRBJ2-3, the V gene TRBV5-5; TRBD2 matches 9 bases. The J segment lost 0 bases and the V segment lost 0 bases, leaving 8 bases of the junction unmatched. CDR3 length: 18 amino acids. CDR1 is SGHKS and CDR2 is YYEKEE in the germline V gene (reference sequence). CDR3: CASSLEVSGGSSTDTQYF. The CDR3, as DNA: TGTGCCAGCAGCTTGGAGGTTAGCGGGGGCTCTAGCACAGATACGCAGTATTTT.

This clonotype came up a few times. The chain uses TRBV7-9 and TRBJ2-7; 7 positions match TRBD1. Losses at the gene ends were 5 bases for V and 5 bases for J; bases not matched to a gene: 9. CDR1 SEHNR and CDR2 FQNEAQ come from the germline V gene (reference sequence). The CDR3 length is 14 residues. The CDR3 is CASSRPRDSNEQYF. The CDR3 DNA reads as TGTGCCAGCAGCCGCCCCCGGGACAGCAACGAGCAGTACTTC.

This clonotype was seen once. V and J are TRBV6-2 or TRBV6-3 and TRBJ2-7; TRBD1 matches at 9 bases. This CDR3 contains 16 residues. CDR1 MNHEY and CDR2 SVGEGT come from the germline V gene. J gave up 5 bases and V 6 bases, and 14 bases lay outside the gene matches. CDR3 loop: CASSRSRDRVTDEQYF. The CDR3 nucleotides are TGTGCCAGCAGCCGATCCAGGGACAGGGTTACGGACGAGCAGTACTTC.

The chain has TRBV12-5 and TRBJ2-1; 9 bases are shared with TRBD1. This CDR3 is 15 amino acids long. V trimming: 5 bases; J trimming: 0 bases; junction bases outside the gene matches: 2. The germline gives CDR1 LGHNT, CDR2 FRNRAP. The CDR3 DNA follows: TGTGCTAGTGGTCCGGACAGGGGCTCCTACAATGAGCAGTTCTTC. This encodes CASGPDRGSYNEQFF.

The chain joins TRBV5-1 to TRBJ2-1; 10 positions match TRBD2. Germline V gives CDR1 SGHRS, CDR2 YFSETQ. J lost 9 bases, V lost 4 bases, and 16 bases had no gene match. This CDR3 is 17 amino acids long. The CDR3 loop is CASSPLPGAGGPSEQFF. CDR3 bases: TGCGCCAGCAGCCCCCTTCCGGGAGCGGGGGGGCCGAGTGAGCAGTTCTTC.

This clonotype was observed a few times. This chain joins TRBV7-9 and TRBJ1-5; D might be TRBD1 (5 bases). The CDR3 sequence is 15 residues long. V was clipped by 5 bases and J by 2 bases, with 13 bases between them. Germline V gives CDR1 SEHNR, CDR2 FQNEAQ (reference sequence). The CDR3 coding sequence is TGTGCCAGCAGCACCGGGGGAGGGGGCAATCAGCCCCAGCATTTT. Its protein is CASSTGGGGNQPQHF.

This clonotype was counted a single time. The V call is TRBV10-3, the J call TRBJ2-3; 8 bases are a match to TRBD1. The CDR3 extends over 16 amino acids. Unmatched junction bases numbered 7, after V lost 3 bases and J lost 2 bases. Germline CDR1 is ENHRY and CDR2 is SYGVKD. CDR3 DNA: TGTGCCATCAGTGACCCGGGACAGGAGAACACAGATACGCAGTATTTT. Its translation is CAISDPGQENTDTQYF.

The gene calls are TRBV7-2 and TRBJ2-5, with 10 bases aligning to TRBD2. V lost 3 bases and J lost 2; bases outside the gene matches: 3. This CDR3 is built from 15 residues. CDR1 is SGHTA and CDR2 is FQGNSA in the germline V gene. DNA of the CDR3: TGTGCCAGCAGCTTTCGAGCGGGGGGGCAAGAGACCCAGTACTTC. It encodes CASSFRAGGQETQYF.

This clonotype was counted only a few times. The J gene is TRBJ2-7, the V gene TRBV3-1; D is unresolved. V was pared by 3 bases and J by 0 bases, with 21 bases between. The CDR3 sequence is 18 residues long. CDR1 is LGHDT, CDR2 YNNKEL, per germline (reference sequence). CDR3 residues: CASSQGLNRDTSSYEQYF. The DNA of the CDR3 is TGTGCCAGCAGCCAGGGCCTAAACCGTGACACGAGCTCCTACGAGCAGTACTTC.

This chain links TRBV6-2 or TRBV6-3 with TRBJ2-7, with a possible D match to TRBD2 (6 bases). The CDR3 has 14 residues. Deletions cut 7 bases from V and 1 base from J, with 14 bases between. Germline assignment: CDR1 MNHEY and CDR2 SVGEGT. CDR3 sequence reads: CASKRAGQSYEQYF. DNA for the CDR3: TGTGCCAGCAAACGGGCGGGGCAATCCTACGAGCAGTACTTC.

The chain employs TRBV20-1 and TRBJ2-5; no firm D call. The CDR3 runs to 14 residues. The ends were cut back, 5 bases at V and 4 bases at J, with 17 bases in the middle. From germline, CDR1 is DFQATT and CDR2 SNEGSKA (reference sequence). The CDR3 DNA follows: TGCAGTGCTGGCTCGCCCCCAGGCTCAGAGACCCAGTACTTC. This encodes CSAGSPPGSETQYF.

The genes are TRBV21-1 and TRBJ2-3; the tabulated D call, TRBD2, remains unverified against the DNA. TRBV21-1 is a pseudogene segment. The length of the CDR3 is 17 residues. The CDR3 bases are TGTGCCAGCAGCAAAGAGGGGACTAGCGGGGGGCGCGATACGCAGTATTTT. Its protein is CASSKEGTSGGRDTQYF.

This clonotype came up a few times. V and J are TRBV2 and TRBJ2-3; D might be TRBD1 (6 bases). The CDR3 has 14 amino acids. V lost 4 bases, J lost 0 bases, and 8 bases lay in between. Germline V gene sequence: CDR1 SNHLY, CDR2 FYNNEI. The CDR3 here is CASSGTASTDTQYF. The CDR3 nucleotides read TGTGCCAGCAGTGGGACAGCTAGCACAGATACGCAGTATTTT.

The V and J genes are TRBV29-1 and TRBJ2-3; 8 nucleotides align to TRBD1. Germline V gives CDR1 SQVTM, CDR2 ANQGSEA. This CDR3 region has 14 residues. The ends lost 8 bases at V and 3 bases at J; junction bases unmatched: 10. The CDR3, as DNA: TGCAGCCCACCGGACAGGGATGAGACAGATACGCAGTATTTT. It specifies CSPPDRDETDTQYF.

Concerning this clonotype: At one of its ends the junction is not consistent with the germline gene, which may arise from a read error. The rearrangement uses TRBV5-1 and TRBJ2-3; 7 nucleotides align to TRBD2. The CDR3 totals 15 residues. Germline V gene lookup returns CDR1 SGHRS and CDR2 YFSETQ. CDR3 nucleotides: TGCGCCGGCAGAACCGGGACTAAGGTTCCAGATACGCAGTATTTT. Its translation is CAGRTGTKVPDTQYF.

This clonotype was counted once. The chain combines TRBV12-3 or TRBV12-4 with TRBJ2-4; TRBD2 is a possible D gene (5 bases). This CDR3 is built from 13 residues. Trimming left V 8 bases short and J 7 bases short, with 15 bases between. The CDR3 protein is CASLQWGENIQYF. CDR3 DNA sequence: TGTGCCAGCCTACAGTGGGGAGAGAACATTCAGTACTTC.

CDR3 sequence reads: CASSLWGPSYEQYF. The CDR3, as DNA: TGCGCCAGCAGCTTGTGGGGGCCATCCTACGAGCAGTACTTC. The rearrangement uses TRBV5-1 and TRBJ2-4; D possibly corresponds to TRBD1 (6 bases). The end of the DNA aligns better with TRBJ2-7, so the J call may be wrong. CDR1 is SGHRS and CDR2 is YFSETQ in the germline V gene. The CDR3 is made up of 14 amino acids.

This clonotype was seen a handful of times. V gene TRBV15 combines with J gene TRBJ2-4; D is possibly TRBD2 (7 bases). V was clipped by 1 base and J by 1 base, with 26 bases between them. The CDR3 extends over 21 amino acids. Germline V gives CDR1 LNHNV, CDR2 YYDKDF (reference sequence). The CDR3 DNA reads as TGTGCCACCAGCAGAGTTGGGAGCGGGACATCCCCTGATGGGGCCAAAAACATTCAGTACTTC. It specifies CATSRVGSGTSPDGAKNIQYF. The full variable domain, with the rest looked up from reference TRBV15 and TRBJ2-4, is DAMVIQNPRYQVTQFGKPVTLSCSQTLNHNVMYWYQQKSSQAPKLLFHYYDKDFNNEADTPDNFQSRRPNTSFCFLDIRSPGLGDTAMYLCATSRVGSGTSPDGAKNIQYFGAGTRLSVL.